One sample yielded the 32 T cell receptor beta chains listed below, sequenced in a study of PD-1 blockade in classical Hodgkin lymphoma. The table came from immunoSEQ multiplex PCR; TCRdb's copy has only in-frame clones and leaves some out. The repertoire consists of 35,000 to 45,000 clones, with 87% occurring once and the leading ten covering approximately 9.1%. Relapse after autologous stem cell transplantation occurred in every patient, and brentuximab vedotin exposure varied. The source was peripheral blood mononuclear cells (PBMCs), collected at baseline. These receptors originate from a human donor with classical Hodgkin lymphoma.

The V call is TRBV5-1, the J call TRBJ2-7; D call uncertain. Germline assignment: CDR1 SGHRS and CDR2 YFSETQ. Trimming cost V 2 bases and J 3 bases, with 6 bases left between them. This CDR3 has 12 residues. The CDR3 spells CASSFLGYEQYF. The CDR3 DNA reads as TGCGCCAGCAGCTTTCTCGGCTACGAGCAGTACTTC.

The genes are TRBV28 and TRBJ2-7; D might be TRBD2 (5 bases). In germline, CDR1 is MDHEN, CDR2 SYDVKM. The CDR3 is 12 amino acids. V gave up 5 bases and J gave up 6 bases, with 11 bases separating them. Written as DNA, the CDR3 is TGTGCCAGCAGTAGTAGGGAGCGCGAGCAGTACTTC. As protein: CASSSREREQYF.

This sequence joins TRBV7-2 and TRBJ1-2; D might be TRBD1 (5 bases). V lost 6 bases, J lost 7 bases, and 18 bases lay in between. Germline loops: CDR1 SGHTA, CDR2 FQGNSA. CDR3 size: 14 residues. The CDR3 DNA sequence: TGTGCCAGCAGACAGATGGAGGGGTTGGGTGGCTACACCTTC. Translation gives CASRQMEGLGGYTF.

This clone was observed once. This chain joins TRBV7-2 and TRBJ2-3; D gene unclear. The CDR3 extends over 12 amino acids. CDR1 is SGHTA, CDR2 FQGNSA, per germline. V dropped 5 bases and J dropped 3 bases, with 6 bases sitting between them. This CDR3 is CASSPDTDTQYF. CDR3 bases: TGTGCCAGCAGCCCCGATACAGATACGCAGTATTTT.

The rearrangement links TRBV10-3 to TRBJ1-5, with 8 bases matching TRBD1. V dropped 6 bases and J dropped 2; count of bases not matched to a gene: 6. The CDR3 length is 15 residues. Per the germline V gene, CDR1 is ENHRY and CDR2 is SYGVKD. The CDR3 loop reads CAISVDRGGNQPQHF. The CDR3 DNA is TGTGCCATCAGCGTAGACAGGGGCGGCAATCAGCCCCAGCATTTT.

This clone was picked up a small number of times. This chain joins TRBV5-8 and TRBJ1-1; D remains ambiguous. This CDR3 is built from 12 residues. Germline V gene data show CDR1 as SGHTS and CDR2 as YDEGEE. Trimming removed 1 base from V and 7 bases from J, with 8 bases in between. For the CDR3, the DNA is TGTGCCAGCAGCTTGTGGGCAGTTGAAGCTTTCTTT. It is translated as CASSLWAVEAFF.

This chain connects TRBV19 to TRBJ2-2; 8 nucleotides match TRBD2. The CDR3 consists of 17 residues. V gave up 7 bases and J gave up 3 bases; unmatched junction bases: 13. The V gene's germline CDR1 is LNHDA and CDR2 SQIVND (reference sequence). This chain's CDR3 is CASTPLGLAGYTGELFF. CDR3 nucleotides: TGTGCCAGTACCCCCCTCGGTCTAGCGGGTTACACCGGGGAGCTGTTTTTT. Complete variable domain (other parts from reference TRBV19 and TRBJ2-2): DGGITQSPKYLFRKEGQNVTLSCEQNLNHDAMYWYRQDPGQGLRLIYYSQIVNDFQKGDIAEGYSVSREKKESFPLTVTSAQKNPTAFYLCASTPLGLAGYTGELFFGEGSRLTVL.

This sequence joins TRBV10-3 and TRBJ2-7, with TRBD1 matching 7 bases. CDR1 and CDR2 from the germline V gene are ENHRY and SYGVKD. J was trimmed by 2 bases and V by 3 bases; bases with no gene match: 7. The CDR3 is made up of 15 amino acids. CDR3 bases: TGTGCCATCAGTGACACGACAGGGCGGACCTACGAGCAGTACTTC. As protein: CAISDTTGRTYEQYF.

The chain uses TRBV7-2 and TRBJ2-7; 11 nucleotides line up with TRBD1. This CDR3 has 15 amino acids. Germline-derived CDR1 and CDR2 are SGHTA and FQGNSA. The ends lost 5 bases at V and 4 bases at J; junction bases unmatched: 7. The chain's CDR3 is CASSTAGTGGYEQYF. The CDR3 nucleotides read TGTGCCAGCAGCACAGCTGGGACAGGGGGTTACGAGCAGTACTTC.

The rearrangement joins TRBV6-6 to TRBJ2-7; TRBD2 matches at 8 bases. The CDR3 loop spans 14 amino acids. J gave up 5 bases and V 8 bases, and 11 bases lay outside the gene matches. Germline CDR1 and CDR2: MNHNY and SVGAGI (reference sequence). The CDR3 sequence is CASDSSRGGHEQYF. The CDR3 DNA follows: TGTGCCAGCGACTCATCCCGGGGGGGTCACGAGCAGTACTTC.

The chain combines TRBV2 with TRBJ2-1; TRBD2 is a possible D gene (5 bases). The CDR3 is made up of 12 amino acids. From germline, CDR1 is SNHLY and CDR2 FYNNEI. Trimming removed 2 bases from V and 7 bases from J, with 6 bases in between. The CDR3 protein is CASSERRNEQFF. For the CDR3, the DNA is TGTGCCAGCAGTGAAAGGAGGAATGAGCAGTTCTTC.

The chain links TRBV18 to TRBJ1-2; 7 bases fit TRBD1. This CDR3 is 13 amino acids long. V trimming: 5 bases; J trimming: 8 bases; junction bases outside the gene matches: 8. Germline V gives CDR1 KGHSH, CDR2 LQKENI. The CDR3: CASSSDRAGGYTF. CDR3 DNA sequence: TGTGCCAGCTCATCCGACAGGGCGGGGGGCTACACCTTC.

The chain carries TRBV4-2 and TRBJ1-3; 8 bases line up with TRBD1. V was pared by 0 bases and J by 0 bases, with 7 bases of the junction left unmatched. CDR3 length: 18 amino acids. Germline loops: CDR1 LGHNA, CDR2 YNFKEQ. DNA for the CDR3: TGTGCCAGCAGCCAAGAGGGACAGGCTTTATACTCTGGAAACACCATATATTTT. This codes for CASSQEGQALYSGNTIYF.

This chain links TRBV23-1 with TRBJ1-5; D uncertain. TRBV23-1 is reported as an ORF; its role is uncertain. The CDR3 runs 14 residues. V lost 8 bases and J 3 bases, leaving 14 bases between the germline ends. This chain's CDR3 is CASDRVNHNQPQHF. DNA of the CDR3: TGCGCCAGCGACCGGGTCAACCACAATCAGCCCCAGCATTTT.

This clone was counted once. V and J are TRBV5-3 and TRBJ2-7; TRBD1 matches at 10 bases. TRBV5-3 is sorted into the ORF group, with uncertain function. Unmatched junction bases numbered 8, after V lost 8 bases and J lost 3 bases. The length of the CDR3 is 14 residues. The CDR3 is CASSLGQGSYEQYF. The CDR3, as DNA: TGTGCCAGCAGCCTGGGACAGGGGAGCTACGAGCAGTACTTC.

The chain combines TRBV4-3 with TRBJ2-1; either TRBD1 or TRBD2 may supply D (5 bases each). Germline lookup yields CDR1 LGHNA and CDR2 YSLEER. CDR3 length equals 18 residues. Deletions cut 1 base from V and 3 bases from J, with 19 bases between. Here the CDR3 reads CASSQGPGPTFVYNEQFF. CDR3 nucleotides: TGCGCCAGCAGCCAAGGACCGGGACCCACCTTCGTCTACAATGAGCAGTTCTTC.

The chain carries TRBV6-1 and TRBJ2-5, with 9 nucleotides matching TRBD1. Germline CDR1 reads MNHNS; CDR2 reads SASEGT. Unmatched junction bases numbered 11, after V lost 4 bases and J lost 5 bases. The CDR3 totals 16 residues. CDR3 protein: CASSARTGAGIETQYF. CDR3 in DNA: TGTGCCAGCAGTGCGCGGACAGGGGCCGGGATTGAGACCCAGTACTTC.

This chain connects TRBV29-1 to TRBJ1-1; D might be TRBD1 (5 bases). In germline, CDR1 is SQVTM, CDR2 ANQGSEA. The CDR3 consists of 13 residues. With 2 bases removed from V and 2 bases from J, the gap between germline ends came to 9 bases. The CDR3, as DNA: TGCAGCGTTGAACGGGGGGGTAACACTGAAGCTTTCTTT. Translation gives CSVERGGNTEAFF. Full variable domain (missing parts from reference TRBV29-1 and TRBJ1-1): SAVISQKPSRDICQRGTSLTIQCQVDSQVTMMFWYRQQPGQSLTLIATANQGSEATYESGFVIDKFPISRPNLTFSTLTVSNMSPEDSSIYLCSVERGGNTEAFFGQGTRLTVV.

This clone was seen a single time. The V and J genes are TRBV18 and TRBJ2-4; 7 nucleotides match TRBD1. V lost 3 bases to trimming and J lost 6 bases; unmatched junction nucleotides: 8. The CDR3 is made up of 15 amino acids. Germline lookup yields CDR1 KGHSH and CDR2 LQKENI. This CDR3 is CASSPYRGDVNIQYF. DNA of the CDR3: TGTGCCAGCTCACCCTACAGGGGCGACGTAAACATTCAGTACTTC.

This chain joins TRBV6-5 and TRBJ1-5; D not resolved. The CDR3 runs to 14 residues. Trimming cost V 3 bases and J 2 bases, with 8 bases left between them. Germline assignment: CDR1 MNHEY and CDR2 SVGAGI. The CDR3 DNA sequence: TGTGCCAGCAGTTATTCAGGACGCAATCAGCCCCAGCATTTT. It translates to CASSYSGRNQPQHF.

The chain joins TRBV9 to TRBJ1-4; D unresolved. The CDR3 length is 13 residues. Trimming took off 2 bases at V and 5 bases at J, with 7 bases between the two ends. In germline, CDR1 is SGDLS, CDR2 YYNGEE. The CDR3 region is CASSVSGNEKLFF. The CDR3 DNA follows: TGTGCCAGCAGCGTTTCCGGGAATGAAAAACTGTTTTTT.

This sequence joins TRBV9 and TRBJ2-5, with D perhaps TRBD2 (7 bases). The CDR3 consists of 18 residues. The germline CDR1 and CDR2 sequences are SGDLS and YYNGEE. The V end lost 4 bases, the J end lost 4 bases, and 26 bases lay between the germline ends. CDR3 in amino acids: CASSLRGGPSRRTETQYF. DNA for the CDR3: TGTGCCAGCAGCCTCAGGGGAGGGCCTTCCCGTCGCACAGAGACCCAGTACTTC.

The gene calls are TRBV2 and TRBJ2-5; D not resolved. The V end lost 6 bases, the J end lost 2 bases, and 13 bases lay between the germline ends. Germline V gives CDR1 SNHLY, CDR2 FYNNEI. This CDR3 spans 14 amino acids. The DNA for the CDR3 is TGTGCCAGCAGCCTGGGCAGCCTACAAGAGACCCAGTACTTC. Translating it yields CASSLGSLQETQYF.

This clone was seen only once. The chain recombines TRBV2 with TRBJ2-1; the D gene is possibly TRBD2 (5 bases). The CDR3 has 13 amino acids. Germline CDR1 reads SNHLY; CDR2 reads FYNNEI. Trimming stripped 6 bases from V and 2 bases from J, with 8 bases between. DNA for the CDR3: TGTGCCAGCAGGGAGGAAGCCTACAATGAGCAGTTCTTC. Protein sequence: CASREEAYNEQFF. Supplemented by reference TRBV2 and TRBJ2-1, the full variable domain reads EPEVTQTPSHQVTQMGQEVILRCVPISNHLYFYWYRQILGQKVEFLVSFYNNEISEKSEIFDDQFSVERPDGSNFTLKIRSTKLEDSAMYFCASREEAYNEQFFGPGTRLTVL.

In this sample, this clone turned up once. V is TRBV7-9 and J is TRBJ1-1, with D unclear. The ends were cut back, 7 bases at V and 1 base at J, with 10 bases in the middle. The CDR3 spans 13 residues. CDR1 is SEHNR, CDR2 FQNEAQ, per germline (reference sequence). The CDR3 coding sequence is TGTGCCAGCACCTCGGTGGGGAACACTGAAGCTTTCTTT. Its protein product is CASTSVGNTEAFF. The full variable domain, rest sourced from reference TRBV7-9 and TRBJ1-1, is DTGVSQNPRHKITKRGQNVTFRCDPISEHNRLYWYRQTLGQGPEFLTYFQNEAQLEKSRLLSDRFSAERPKGSFSTLEIQRTEQGDSAMYLCASTSVGNTEAFFGQGTRLTVV.

The chain uses TRBV9 and TRBJ2-7; 14 positions match TRBD2. The V segment lost 4 bases and the J segment 2 bases; nucleotides outside the gene matches: 8. Germline V gene sequence: CDR1 SGDLS, CDR2 YYNGEE. CDR3 length: 17 residues. CDR3 coding DNA: TGTGCCAGCAGCCTCGGGACTAGCGGGAGTCCACCCTACGAGCAGTACTTC. Translated: CASSLGTSGSPPYEQYF.

This chain joins TRBV2 and TRBJ1-1, with unresolved D. V lost 3 bases and J 7 bases, leaving 15 bases between the germline ends. Per the germline V gene, CDR1 is SNHLY and CDR2 is FYNNEI. The CDR3 contains 14 residues. The CDR3 spells CASSDADLGGEAFF. CDR3 sequence (DNA): TGTGCCAGCAGTGATGCGGATTTGGGCGGTGAAGCTTTCTTT.

The chain employs TRBV4-1 and TRBJ2-1; 12 positions agree with TRBD2. The CDR3 contains 17 residues. The V and J ends lost 1 base and 7 bases, in that order; junction bases with no gene match: 8. Germline V CDR1 and CDR2: MGHRA, YSYEKL. CDR3: CASSQAVLAGGMNEQFF. DNA of the CDR3: TGCGCCAGCAGCCAAGCCGTCCTAGCGGGGGGGATGAATGAGCAGTTCTTC.

This chain uses TRBV10-3 with TRBJ2-6; perhaps TRBD1 as D (6 bases). Deletions cut 6 bases from V and 0 bases from J, with 12 bases between. This CDR3 contains 16 residues. Germline values: CDR1 ENHRY, CDR2 SYGVKD. As DNA, the CDR3 is TGTGCCATCAGCGACAGGTATAGCTCTGGGGCCAACGTCCTGACTTTC. It encodes CAISDRYSSGANVLTF.

The chain employs TRBV19 and TRBJ2-1; 13 bases line up with TRBD2. The germline V gene encodes CDR1 LNHDA and CDR2 SQIVND (reference sequence). V shed 5 bases and J 5 bases; nucleotides not matched to a gene: 3. The CDR3 contains 15 residues. CDR3 sequence (DNA): TGTGCCAGTAGTGCAGGGACTAGCGGGAACAATGAGCAGTTCTTC. Protein: CASSAGTSGNNEQFF.

The chain joins TRBV6-1 to TRBJ2-3; D ambiguous. This CDR3 has 12 residues. Germline values: CDR1 MNHNS, CDR2 SASEGT. Trimming shortened V by 6 bases and J by 0 bases, and 4 bases separated the two germline ends. The CDR3 loop reads CASRLSTDTQYF. In DNA form, the CDR3 reads TGTGCCAGCAGGCTCAGCACAGATACGCAGTATTTT.

The chain combines TRBV19 with TRBJ1-3, with D tentatively TRBD1 (6 bases). The CDR3 length is 16 residues. The germline V gene has CDR1 LNHDA and CDR2 SQIVND (reference sequence). Trimming took off 5 bases at V and 1 base at J, with 15 bases between the two ends. The CDR3 sequence: CASSADLRGSGNTIYF. CDR3 nucleotide sequence: TGTGCCAGTAGTGCCGACCTCAGGGGTTCTGGAAACACCATATATTTT.